These T cell receptor beta chains were read from a single sample in a study of early T cells in non-severe SARS-CoV-2 infection. TCRdb redid the calling of the 5' RACE reads with MiXCR, one entry per CDR3 protein. The sample lists around 50,000 distinct CDR3 sequences, around an eighth occurring once. The sequencing sample was made of whole blood. Receptors were obtained from an adult who was a healthcare worker with PCR-confirmed SARS-CoV-2 infection or an uninfected control (not recorded which). Each CDR3 is given with its conserved first and last residue. A D gene is named only where the DNA matches it firmly. A row's size may be missing; if present it is once, few, many or a size class.

>TRBJ2-7|TRBV7-8|TRBD2|many
TGTGCCAGCAGCTCGCCGGGACTAGCGGGAGGACGACTTAGCGAGCAGTACTTC
CASSSPGLAGGRLSEQYF
>TRBJ2-4|TRBV27|-|few
TGTGCCAGCATGGGACTAGCCAAAAACATTCAGTACTTC
CASMGLAKNIQYF
>TRBJ1-1|TRBV6-1|-|many
TGTGCCAGCACCCCACTCGAGGGAGGACCCGGCGCGGCTTTCTTT
CASTPLEGGPGAAFF
>TRBJ1-3|TRBV12-3/TRBV12-4|-|few
TGTGCCAGCAGTTTAGGGGCCTCCTCTGGAAACACCATATATTTT
CASSLGASSGNTIYF
>TRBJ1-1|TRBV6-5|-|few
TGTGCCAGCAGTTATGACAGGTTTACTGAAGCTTTCTTT
CASSYDRFTEAFF
>TRBJ1-6|TRBV14|TRBD1|many
TGTGCCAGCAGGACTGGACAGGGAAATAATTCACCCCTCCACTTT
CASRTGQGNNSPLHF
>TRBJ2-7|TRBV6-1|-|many
TGTGCCAGCAGGCCGACAGGCTCCTACGAGCAGTACTTC
CASRPTGSYEQYF
>TRBJ2-1|TRBV29-1|-|few
TGCAGCGTTAGGCCCTACAATGAGCAGTTCTTC
CSVRPYNEQFF
>TRBJ1-2|TRBV9|-|few
TGTGCCAGCAGCGCCGGACAGCAAGGCTATGGCTACACCTTC
CASSAGQQGYGYTF
>TRBJ2-7|TRBV27|-|-
TGTGCCAGCTCAGCTGTCCCAGGGAACGAGCAGTACTTC
CASSAVPGNEQYF
>TRBJ2-3|TRBV29-1|TRBD2|-
TGCGTAAGCGGGAGTCTCTTAACAGATACGCAGTATTTT
CVSGSLLTDTQYF
>TRBJ2-3|TRBV7-3|TRBD1|few
TGTGCCAGCAGCTCCGGACAGGGGGCAGATACGCAGTATTTT
CASSSGQGADTQYF
>TRBJ1-5|TRBV11-3|TRBD1|many
TGTGCCAGCAGCTTATCAGGGGGTCAGCCCCAGCATTTT
CASSLSGGQPQHF
>TRBJ1-5|TRBV7-9|TRBD1|few
TGTGCCAGCAGCTTGGACAGGGGGCTGAGCAATCAGCCCCAGCATTTT
CASSLDRGLSNQPQHF
>TRBJ1-1|TRBV7-2|-|many
TGTGCCAGCAGTCTCATCGGAAGAGTGGCTTTCTTT
CASSLIGRVAFF
>TRBJ2-7|TRBV20-1|-|many
TGCAGTGCTATAGAGGGGACCACTAGCGAGCAGTACTTC
CSAIEGTTSEQYF
>TRBJ2-7|TRBV14|-|-
TGTGCCAGCAGCCAAGGGCTGAGGGACAACCTCTACGAGCAGTACTTC
CASSQGLRDNLYEQYF
>TRBJ2-3|TRBV5-6|-|many
TGTGCCAGCAGCCGTTTCACAGATACGCAGTATTTT
CASSRFTDTQYF
>TRBJ2-7|TRBV12-3/TRBV12-4|TRBD1|few
TGTGCCAGCAGTGTACAGGGGGCCCCTTCCTACGAGCAGTACTTC
CASSVQGAPSYEQYF
>TRBJ2-5|TRBV30|TRBD2|few
TGTGCCTGGACTGGTCTAGCGGGAGGCCAAGAGACCCAGTACTTC
CAWTGLAGGQETQYF
>TRBJ2-7|TRBV5-1|TRBD2|many
TGCGCCAGCACAACTAGCGGGAGCTCCTACGAGCAGTACTTC
CASTTSGSSYEQYF
>TRBJ1-1|TRBV12-3/TRBV12-4|-|few
TGTGCCAGCAGTTTAGGGGCTTACCCTGAAGCTTTCTTT
CASSLGAYPEAFF
>TRBJ2-1|TRBV7-3|TRBD2|-
TGTGCCAGCAGCCAGGGGACTAGCGGGAAAAATGAGCAGTTCTTC
CASSQGTSGKNEQFF
>TRBJ1-1|TRBV20-1|-|few
TGCAGTGCTAGAGATGTCGCACAACCCACAATGAACACTGAAGCTTTCTTT
CSARDVAQPTMNTEAFF
>TRBJ2-1|TRBV9|-|few
TGTGCCAGCAGCCCGATCCCCAATGAGCAGTTCTTC
CASSPIPNEQFF
>TRBJ1-1|TRBV9|-|few
TGTGCCAGCAGCGTAGGGAGAAACACTGAAGCTTTCTTT
CASSVGRNTEAFF
>TRBJ2-7|TRBV12-5|-|many
TGTGCTAGTGGTCCCCCTCGCGGGGGCCACTACGAGCAGTACTTC
CASGPPRGGHYEQYF
>TRBJ1-5|TRBV5-1|-|-
TGCGCCAGCAGCTATGAAGGGGATCAGCCCCAGCATTTT
CASSYEGDQPQHF
>TRBJ1-1|TRBV20-1|-|few
TGCAGTGCTGCACAGGGAAACACTCTGAAAGCTTTCTTT
CSAAQGNTLKAFF
>TRBJ2-7|TRBV20-1|-|-
TGCAGTGCCCCGGGAGTTTCGACAGGGACCTACGAGCAGTACTTC
CSAPGVSTGTYEQYF
>TRBJ1-2|TRBV20-1|-|many
TGCAGTGCTAGAGATCGTAGTAACTATGGCTACACCTTC
CSARDRSNYGYTF
>TRBJ2-1|TRBV10-3|TRBD1|many
TGTGCCATCAGTCATGACAGGGGTCAGGACAATGAGCAGTTCTTC
CAISHDRGQDNEQFF
>TRBJ2-2|TRBV6-1|-|many
TGTGCCAGCAGTGATCGGGGAGGAAACACCGGGGAGCTGTTTTTT
CASSDRGGNTGELFF